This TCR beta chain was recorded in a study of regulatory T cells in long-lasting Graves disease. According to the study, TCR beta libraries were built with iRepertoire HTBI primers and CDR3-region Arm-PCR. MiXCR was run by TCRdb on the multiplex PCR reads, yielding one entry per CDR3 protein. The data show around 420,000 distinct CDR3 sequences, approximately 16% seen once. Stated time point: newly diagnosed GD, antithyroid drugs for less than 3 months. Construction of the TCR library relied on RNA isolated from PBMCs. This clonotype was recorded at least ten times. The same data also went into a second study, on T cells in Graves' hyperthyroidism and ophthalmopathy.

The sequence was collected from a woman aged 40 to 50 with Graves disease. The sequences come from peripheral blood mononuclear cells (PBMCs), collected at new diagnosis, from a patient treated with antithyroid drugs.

CDR3 in DNA: TGTGCCAGCTCACCACCCGGACAGGGTCCGGGTTACGAGCAGTACTTC. Translation: CASSPPGQGPGYEQYF. This chain connects TRBV18 to TRBJ2-7, with TRBD1 matching over 8 bases. Losses at the gene ends were 0 bases for V and 4 bases for J; bases not matched to a gene: 8. The CDR3 contains 16 residues. The germline CDR1 and CDR2 sequences are KGHSH and LQKENI.